This TCR beta chain was identified during a study of CD8 T cells in ankylosing spondylitis. Study conclusions and caveats: Matched ankylosing spondylitis synovial fluid reportedly contained a significantly enriched population of disease-linked clones. Among TCR beta sequences, a motif of fewer than 10 highly homologous variants appeared characteristic of ankylosing spondylitis blood. Previously reported in reactive arthritis synovial fluid and blood were some of the motif variants.

The CDR3 is 15 amino acids. V was trimmed by 0 bases and J by 3 bases, leaving 9 bases between them. Germline CDR1 is ENHRY and CDR2 is SYGVKD. Notes on this clonotype: What it recognizes is unknown.

Preparation of TCR beta libraries was done by quantitative 5'-RACE with molecular barcodes. TCRdb itself ran the 5' RACE reads through MiXCR, one entry per CDR3 protein. This table holds 470,000 or so distinct CDR3 sequences, 26% found once. This receptor was taken from a male donor with ankylosing spondylitis. This chain joins TRBV10-3 and TRBJ1-5, with D unclear. Sequenced input: blood, either unsorted or a sorted T cell fraction (not recorded which). The CDR3 nucleotides read TGTGCCATCAGTGAGTCGAGAACGGACAATCAGCCCCAGCATTTT. Encoded protein: CAISESRTDNQPQHF.